This T cell receptor beta chain was recovered during a study of shared clonotypes between healthy human individuals. The assay was carried out at the deep level. The protocol was immunoSEQ multiplex PCR, while the TCRdb copy is restricted to in-frame clones and leaves out a portion. The profile shows 950,000 to 1,100,000 clones, roughly 80% of them singletons. The CDR3 runs 15 residues. Trimming removed 6 bases from V and 0 bases from J; junction bases left unmatched: 6. Looked up from germline, CDR1 is MNHEY and CDR2 is SVGAGI. The sample was memory CD4+ T cells sorted from blood. Sample subset: CD45RA-negative fraction. V and J are TRBV6-5 and TRBJ2-3; the match to TRBD1 covers 7 bases. The receptor comes from a man aged 18 to 30 in good health. For the CDR3, the DNA is TGTGCCAGCAGGCGCGACAGGGAGAGCACAGATACGCAGTATTTT. Translated: CASRRDRESTDTQYF.